This T cell receptor (beta chain) was sequenced for a study of blood T cell repertoires in COVID-19. Study as a whole: From the United States, Italy and Spain came samples of acute and convalescent COVID-19.

The CDR3 totals 15 residues. V dropped 5 bases and J dropped 7; count of bases not matched to a gene: 13. The germline V gene encodes CDR1 MNHEY and CDR2 SMNVEV (reference sequence). The assay was immunoSEQ multiplex PCR, and TCRdb's table has in-frame clones only and misses some. The sample shows about 30,000 clones, 89% of them seen only once. The chain carries TRBV27 and TRBJ1-1; 7 nucleotides align to TRBD1. The receptor was isolated from an older man with acute or convalescent COVID-19. Sequencing was carried out using peripheral blood. Here the CDR3 reads CASSPSWTGRNEAFF. CDR3 nucleotides: TGTGCCAGCAGTCCCTCGTGGACAGGTAGAAATGAAGCTTTCTTT.